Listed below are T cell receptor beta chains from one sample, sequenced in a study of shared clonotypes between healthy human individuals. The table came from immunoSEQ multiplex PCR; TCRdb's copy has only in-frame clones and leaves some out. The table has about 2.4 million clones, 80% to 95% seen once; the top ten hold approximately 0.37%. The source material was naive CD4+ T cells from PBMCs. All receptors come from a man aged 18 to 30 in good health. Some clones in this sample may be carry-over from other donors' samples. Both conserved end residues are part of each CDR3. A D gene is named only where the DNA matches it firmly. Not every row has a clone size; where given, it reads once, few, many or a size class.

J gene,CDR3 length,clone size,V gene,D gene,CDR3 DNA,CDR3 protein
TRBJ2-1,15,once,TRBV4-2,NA,TGTGCCAGCAGCCAAGGGGAACGCTCCTACAATGAGCAGTTCTTC,CASSQGERSYNEQFF
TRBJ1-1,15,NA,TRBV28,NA,TGTGCCAGCAGTTCTCGCGGACAATTTTACACTGAAGCTTTCTTT,CASSSRGQFYTEAFF
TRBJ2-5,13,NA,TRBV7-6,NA,TGTGCCAGCAGCTCCTCCCGCCCAGAGACCCAGTACTTC,CASSSSRPETQYF
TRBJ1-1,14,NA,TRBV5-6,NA,TGTGCCAGCAGCCCCCGGAACTGGAACACTGAAGCTTTCTTT,CASSPRNWNTEAFF
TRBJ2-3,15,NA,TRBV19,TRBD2,TGTGCCAGTAGTACTAGGACTAGCGGCACAGATACGCAGTATTTT,CASSTRTSGTDTQYF
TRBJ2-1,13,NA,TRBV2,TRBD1,TGTGCCAGCAGTATTGACTCGACAGGGCTGGAGTTCTTC,CASSIDSTGLEFF
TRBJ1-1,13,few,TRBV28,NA,TGTGCCAGCAGTTTCAGGGAGAACACTGAAGCTTTCTTT,CASSFRENTEAFF
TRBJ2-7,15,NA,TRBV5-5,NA,TGTGCCAGCAGCTTGGTTGCAGGCCTACTTTACGAGCAGTACTTC,CASSLVAGLLYEQYF
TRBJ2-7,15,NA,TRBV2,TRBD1,TGTGCCAGCAGTGAAAAGGGGGCTCGAGCCTACGAGCAGTACTTC,CASSEKGARAYEQYF
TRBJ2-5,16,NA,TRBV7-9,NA,TGTGCCAGCAGCTTACTGTCATCCCCGTACCAAGAGACCCAGTACTTC,CASSLLSSPYQETQYF